This T cell receptor beta chain originates from a study of blood T cell repertoires in COVID-19. Study details: Samples taken during acute and convalescent COVID-19 were collected in the United States, Italy and Spain. PBMCs, B-cell-depleted T cells, or T cells were the source of the cDNA or gDNA that made up the material.

Clones were sequenced by immunoSEQ multiplex PCR, and TCRdb holds only the in-frame ones, with some missing. This sample has 65,000 to 70,000 clones, with 75% to 95% found just once. The clonotype was recovered from a human donor with active COVID-19. The donor label of this sample is uncertain. Source material: peripheral blood.

The CDR3 is CASRQELNTEAFF. The CDR3 DNA sequence: TGTGCCAGCAGACAGGAATTGAACACTGAAGCTTTCTTT. V gene TRBV6-5 combines with J gene TRBJ1-1; possible D gene TRBD1, 5 bases. The CDR3 is 13 amino acids. Germline assignment: CDR1 MNHEY and CDR2 SVGAGI. V lost 6 bases and J lost 0, with 8 bases in between.